This T cell receptor beta chain was sequenced in a study of blood T cell repertoires in COVID-19. The repertoire was sequenced with immunoSEQ multiplex PCR; TCRdb's copy has only in-frame clones and lacks some. The sample has some 35,000 clones; around nine tenths are singletons. V lost 3 bases and J lost 9, with 20 bases in between. CDR1 and CDR2 (germline): GTSNPN, SVGIG (reference sequence). The CDR3 has 14 residues. The sequenced material came from peripheral blood. V gene TRBV30 combines with J gene TRBJ1-2; D possibly corresponds to TRBD1 (5 bases). The sequence was collected from a man aged 65 to 85 with active COVID-19. CDR3 in DNA: TGTGCCTGGAGCGGAGGGGCAGTTAGTTATCGCTACACCTTC. Its protein is CAWSGGAVSYRYTF.